The 17 T cell receptor beta chains below come from one sample, sequenced in a study of T cells in Graves' hyperthyroidism and ophthalmopathy. Template material for amplifying TCR beta CDR3 regions consisted of RNA transcripts. Researchers ran a first-round RT-PCR on the TCR CDR3 using the HTBI primer set. TCRdb reprocessed the multiplex PCR reads via MiXCR and lists one record per CDR3 protein. The sample lists 500,000 to 600,000 distinct CDR3 sequences, about 20% occurring once. Sequenced input: blood. Every receptor here comes from a man aged 40-49 years with Graves' ophthalmopathy.

The CDR3 loop reads CASSRTGPYYGYTF. CDR3 nucleotides: TGTGCCAGTAGCCGGACAGGGCCTTACTATGGCTACACCTTC. The V call is TRBV19, the J call TRBJ1-2; the match to TRBD1 covers 8 bases. J was trimmed by 3 bases and V by 6 bases; bases with no gene match: 6. Germline V gives CDR1 LNHDA, CDR2 SQIVND (reference sequence). CDR3 size: 14 residues.

The chain carries TRBV6-2 or TRBV6-3 and TRBJ1-5; D is unresolved. CDR3 length: 16 amino acids. Trimming removed 2 bases from V and 1 base from J, with 12 bases in between. Germline V gene lookup returns CDR1 MNHEY and CDR2 SVGEGT. CDR3 residues: CASSYTPDKSNQPQHF. Here the CDR3 DNA reads TGTGCCAGCAGTTACACCCCCGACAAGAGCAATCAGCCCCAGCATTTT.

The chain couples TRBV6-2 or TRBV6-3 to TRBJ1-1, with D possibly matching TRBD1 (6 bases). The CDR3 has 15 amino acids. Germline CDR1 MNHEY, CDR2 SVGEGT. V shed 6 bases and J shed 6 bases, with 20 bases lying between them. The CDR3 sequence is CASRHSAGGMAEAFF. For the CDR3, the DNA is TGTGCCAGCAGACATTCCGCGGGGGGCATGGCTGAAGCTTTCTTT.

In the case of this clonotype: Possible read error: a much larger clone is one base away. The chain couples TRBV30 to TRBJ1-5; 7 bases fit TRBD1. Trimming cost V 2 bases and J 6 bases; bases outside gene matches: 13. CDR3 length: 16 residues. Germline values: CDR1 GTSNPN, CDR2 SVGIG (reference sequence). CDR3 in amino acids: CAWSPTRTGLSQPQHF. For the CDR3, the DNA is TGTGCCTGGAGTCCAACCAGGACAGGCCTCAGTCAGCCCCAGCATTTT.

Concerning this clonotype: This may come from a read error, since a much larger clone is one base off. The V call is TRBV7-2, the J call TRBJ2-1; 13 bases match TRBD2. J was trimmed by 9 bases and V by 4 bases; bases with no gene match: 3. CDR3 length equals 14 residues. Germline-derived CDR1 and CDR2 are SGHTA and FQGNSA. CDR3 protein: CASSSLAGGSEQFF. DNA of the CDR3: TGTGCCAGCAGCTCACTAGCGGGAGGGAGTGAGCAGTTCTTC.

The V and J genes are TRBV12-3 or TRBV12-4 and TRBJ2-2, with 8 nucleotides matching TRBD2. Unmatched junction bases numbered 7, after V lost 3 bases and J lost 7 bases. The CDR3 runs 15 residues. The CDR3, as DNA: TGTGCCAGCAGTTTGACCGGGGGGGATGGCGGGGAGCTGTTTTTT. Translating it yields CASSLTGGDGGELFF.

The V gene is TRBV20-1, the J gene TRBJ2-5; 9 nucleotides align to TRBD2. The V gene end was trimmed by 1 base and the J gene end by 5 bases; junction bases not matched to a gene: 5. Germline lookup yields CDR1 DFQATT and CDR2 SNEGSKA (reference sequence). The CDR3 is 14 residues long. Here the CDR3 reads CSARVASGIETQYF. DNA for the CDR3: TGCAGTGCTAGAGTAGCTAGCGGGATCGAGACCCAGTACTTC.

Many counts were recorded for this clonotype. The genes are TRBV20-1 and TRBJ2-7, with TRBD2 identical over 8 bases. The CDR3 loop spans 13 amino acids. Germline CDR1 reads DFQATT; CDR2 reads SNEGSKA (reference sequence). After removal of 3 bases from V and 6 bases from J, the junction contained 7 bases not matched to a gene. CDR3 protein: CSASEAGDSEQYF. The CDR3 coding sequence is TGCAGTGCTAGTGAAGCGGGAGATAGCGAGCAGTACTTC.

The chain links TRBV10-3 to TRBJ1-2; D is perhaps TRBD1 (5 bases). Germline assignment: CDR1 ENHRY and CDR2 SYGVKD. The ends were cut back, 10 bases at V and 4 bases at J, with 19 bases in the middle. The CDR3 spans 14 residues. The CDR3 nucleotides are TGTGCCACCCCCCGACTTGATGGGGGCTATGGCTACACCTTC. It encodes CATPRLDGGYGYTF.

The chain has TRBV10-3 and TRBJ1-3; D gene uncertain. The germline CDR1 and CDR2 sequences are ENHRY and SYGVKD. V dropped 7 bases and J dropped 1 base, with 11 bases sitting between them. The CDR3 length is 14 residues. CDR3 DNA sequence: TGTGCCATCATCCCAGCGGGATCTGGAAACACCATATATTTT. It is translated as CAIIPAGSGNTIYF.

This clonotype was seen a few times. The chain employs TRBV5-5 and TRBJ2-7; 7 bases align to TRBD1. Germline CDR1 and CDR2: SGHKS and YYEKEE (reference sequence). This CDR3 spans 15 amino acids. The V and J ends lost 3 bases and 5 bases, in that order; junction bases with no gene match: 11. CDR3 protein: CASSSFLRQGDEQYF. Here the CDR3 DNA reads TGTGCCAGCAGCTCGTTCCTTCGACAGGGAGACGAGCAGTACTTC.

There are a few counts of this clonotype. The chain joins TRBV5-8 to TRBJ2-7; the match to TRBD2 covers 8 bases. The CDR3 runs to 15 residues. The ends lost 3 bases at V and 2 bases at J; junction bases unmatched: 7. Germline V gives CDR1 SGHTS, CDR2 YDEGEE. The CDR3 is CASSSGTRGPYEQYF. Here the CDR3 DNA reads TGTGCCAGCAGCTCCGGGACTAGAGGCCCCTACGAGCAGTACTTC.

This clonotype was counted at least ten times. V and J are TRBV5-6 and TRBJ1-6; the D gene is possibly TRBD1 (6 bases). The length of the CDR3 is 16 residues. V was pared by 2 bases and J by 7 bases, with 16 bases between. Germline V lookup: CDR1 SGHDT, CDR2 YYEEEE. The CDR3 spells CASSFSWRTENSPLHF. The CDR3 DNA reads as TGTGCCAGCAGCTTCAGTTGGAGGACAGAGAATTCACCCCTCCACTTT. The full variable domain, rest sourced from reference TRBV5-6 and TRBJ1-6, is DAGVTQSPTHLIKTRGQQVTLRCSPKSGHDTVSWYQQALGQGPQFIFQYYEEEERQRGNFPDRFSGHQFPNYSSELNVNALLLGDSALYLCASSFSWRTENSPLHFGNGTRLTVT.

This clonotype was detected ten times or more. This chain connects TRBV11-2 to TRBJ2-1; D unclear. V dropped 1 base and J dropped 6 bases, with 7 bases sitting between them. The germline CDR1 and CDR2 sequences are SGHAT and FQNNGV. The CDR3 has 13 residues. In DNA form, the CDR3 reads TGTGCCAGCAGCTTAGGTCGCTTCAATGAGCAGTTCTTC. Translation: CASSLGRFNEQFF.

This clonotype was picked up many times. The chain has TRBV20-1 and TRBJ1-5; a possible D gene is TRBD1 (5 bases). There are 15 residues in the CDR3. V was cut by 0 bases and J by 4 bases, with 13 bases left in between. In germline, CDR1 is DFQATT, CDR2 SNEGSKA (reference sequence). The CDR3 coding sequence is TGCAGTGCTAGAGATCCAACAGGTTCTAATCAGCCCCAGCATTTT. It is translated as CSARDPTGSNQPQHF.

This clonotype turned up a few times. DNA of the CDR3: TGCGCCAGCAGCCCATCTCGCACCCTTACACTGATTCAGGGAGCAACTAATGAAAAACTGTTTTTT. This gives the protein CASSPSRTLTLIQGATNEKLFF. V usage is TRBV5-1 and J usage is TRBJ1-4; D is possibly TRBD1 (5 bases). V was shortened by 4 bases and J by 0 bases, with 31 bases between the two germline ends. CDR3 length equals 22 residues. Germline CDR1 and CDR2: SGHRS and YFSETQ.

This clonotype was recorded at least ten times. The V and J genes are TRBV11-2 and TRBJ2-1, with 14 positions matching TRBD2. Germline CDR1 is SGHAT and CDR2 is FQNNGV. V trimming: 8 bases; J trimming: 9 bases; junction bases outside the gene matches: 18. The CDR3 has 18 residues. CDR3 coding DNA: TGTGCCAGCGGATACCCCCCTACCGGGACTAGCGGGAGTGGTGAGCAGTTCTTC. It yields the protein CASGYPPTGTSGSGEQFF. Variable domain in full (rest from reference TRBV11-2 and TRBJ2-1): EAGVAQSPRYKIIEKRQSVAFWCNPISGHATLYWYQQILGQGPKLLIQFQNNGVVDDSQLPKDRFSAERLKGVDSTLKIQPAKLEDSAVYLCASGYPPTGTSGSGEQFFGPGTRLTVL.